The 6 T cell receptor beta chains below were found in one sample sequenced in a study of blood T cell repertoires in COVID-19. Sequencing was performed with immunoSEQ multiplex PCR; in TCRdb, only in-frame clones are kept and a portion is missing. Found here are 490,000 or so clones, 70% to 90% of them singletons; the top ten hold 7% to 10%. Sequencing was performed on PBMCs or T cells enriched from blood (not recorded which). The source is a woman aged 60-70 years who had recovered from COVID-19.

This chain uses TRBV2 with TRBJ2-3, with TRBD2 as a possible D gene (6 bases). The CDR3 is made up of 14 amino acids. V was trimmed by 4 bases and J by 6 bases, leaving 14 bases between them. Germline CDR1 and CDR2: SNHLY and FYNNEI. CDR3 DNA: TGTGCCAGCAGTGGGCTAGTGGAGGGTGATACGCAGTATTTT. Translating it yields CASSGLVEGDTQYF.

The gene calls are TRBV5-1 and TRBJ1-2; D unclear. The CDR3 has 14 residues. Per the germline V gene, CDR1 is SGHRS and CDR2 is YFSETQ. Trimming shortened V by 2 bases and J by 4 bases, and 12 bases separated the two germline ends. The CDR3 sequence: CASSFGVGGYGYTF. CDR3 coding DNA: TGCGCCAGCAGCTTCGGGGTCGGTGGCTATGGCTACACCTTC.

The genes are TRBV5-1 and TRBJ1-1, with TRBD1 as a possible D gene (6 bases). The CDR3 has 13 residues. CDR1 is SGHRS and CDR2 is YFSETQ in the germline V gene. Trimming cost V 5 bases and J 2 bases, with 10 bases left between them. The CDR3 loop is CASRRTANTEAFF. The CDR3 DNA sequence: TGCGCCAGCAGGCGGACAGCCAACACTGAAGCTTTCTTT.

This clone appeared a single time. The identical CDR3 is also encoded by other nucleotide sequences in the sample. V usage is TRBV3-1 (or the pseudogene TRBV3-2) and J usage is TRBJ1-5, with D possibly TRBD1 on 5 matching bases. Germline CDR1 is LGHDT and CDR2 is YNNKEL (reference sequence). This CDR3 contains 14 residues. Trimming stripped 4 bases from V and 3 bases from J, with 10 bases between. CDR3 in DNA: TGTGCCAGCAGCCGCGGGACCGCCAATCAGCCCCAGCATTTT. This codes for CASSRGTANQPQHF.

The chain links TRBV5-5 to TRBJ1-2, with unresolved D. The V end lost 1 base, the J end lost 4 bases, and 20 bases lay between the germline ends. Germline CDR1 and CDR2: SGHKS and YYEKEE (reference sequence). This CDR3 is built from 17 residues. In DNA form, the CDR3 reads TGTGCCAGCAGCTTGACCCCTTCCGGCGACTCAATCTATGGCTACACCTTC. Translation gives CASSLTPSGDSIYGYTF.

J is TRBJ2-1 and V is TRBV12-5; a possible D gene is TRBD1 (6 bases). The germline gives CDR1 LGHNT, CDR2 FRNRAP. V was cut by 1 base and J by 9 bases, with 13 bases left in between. CDR3 length: 14 residues. Written as DNA, the CDR3 is TGTGCTAGTGGTTTGGACAGGGCTGCTGGTGAGCAGTTCTTC. Translation: CASGLDRAAGEQFF.